These T cell receptor beta chains were read from a single sample in a study of shared clonotypes between healthy human individuals. Method: immunoSEQ multiplex PCR; TCRdb's copy keeps in-frame clones and lacks some. Among some 500,000 clones listed, roughly 95% were seen once. The sequencing input was naive CD4+ T cells sorted from blood. The receptors come from a woman aged 25 to 39 in good health. CDR3s include the opening cysteine and the closing phenylalanine or tryptophan. The D gene is left open where the match is weak. Size tells how often a clone was seen (once, few, many) or the class of an expanded clone, and some rows leave it out.

J gene | D gene | V gene | clone size | CDR3 protein | CDR3 DNA
TRBJ1-1 | - | TRBV29-1 | - | CSVRTGFPSNTEAFF | TGCAGCGTGCGTACGGGGTTTCCTTCAAACACTGAAGCTTTCTTT
TRBJ2-7 | TRBD1 | TRBV27 | - | CASSRPGTGSHEQYF | TGTGCCAGCAGTCGCCCCGGGACAGGGTCCCACGAGCAGTACTTC
TRBJ2-1 | - | TRBV7-9 | - | CASSHLGDGFYNEQFF | TGTGCCAGCAGCCACCTGGGAGATGGCTTCTACAATGAGCAGTTCTTC
TRBJ2-7 | - | TRBV2 | - | CASTRRRTLSSYEQYF | TGTGCCAGCACCCGACGACGGACCCTAAGCTCCTACGAGCAGTACTTC
TRBJ1-1 | - | TRBV6-5 | - | CASSYSAGTLEAFF | TGTGCCAGCAGTTACTCTGCTGGGACCCTTGAAGCTTTCTTT
TRBJ2-7 | TRBD1 | TRBV5-6 | - | CASRGQGRGGRFYEQYF | TGTGCCAGCAGGGGACAGGGGAGAGGCGGGAGATTCTACGAGCAGTACTTC
TRBJ1-2 | - | TRBV25-1 | - | CASSEPGRLLYGYTF | TGTGCCAGCAGTGAACCGGGACGTCTTCTCTATGGCTACACCTTC
TRBJ2-7 | TRBD2 | TRBV29-1 | - | CSVSSGYEQYF | TGCAGCGTTTCTAGCGGTTACGAGCAGTACTTC
TRBJ1-6 | TRBD1 | TRBV4-1 | - | CASSQVTGGESPLHF | TGCGCCAGCAGCCAAGTGACAGGGGGCGAATCACCCCTCCACTTT
TRBJ2-1 | - | TRBV4-1 | - | CASRPWGVRAEQFF | TGCGCCAGCAGACCCTGGGGGGTCCGAGCGGAGCAGTTCTTC
TRBJ1-1 | - | TRBV19 | once | CASSTTRPGDTEAFF | TGTGCCAGTAGTACAACCCGGCCGGGAGACACTGAAGCTTTCTTT
TRBJ1-2 | - | TRBV7-9 | - | CASSLSGTSDGYTF | TGTGCCAGCAGCTTAAGTGGGACTTCGGATGGCTACACCTTC
TRBJ2-7 | - | TRBV6-1 | - | CASSVSAREQYF | TGTGCCAGCAGTGTTAGTGCGAGGGAGCAGTACTTC
TRBJ1-1 | TRBD1 | TRBV2 | - | CASKNRGQLAFF | TGTGCCAGCAAGAACAGGGGGCAATTAGCTTTCTTT
TRBJ1-1 | - | TRBV7-9 | - | CASSLPSSEAFF | TGTGCCAGCAGCTTGCCCTCTTCTGAAGCTTTCTTT
TRBJ1-4 | - | TRBV28 | - | CASRTGRNEKLFF | TGTGCCAGCAGGACCGGACGGAATGAAAAACTGTTTTTT
TRBJ2-5 | TRBD2 | TRBV5-1 | - | CASSLVASGNQETQYF | TGCGCCAGCAGCTTGGTGGCTAGCGGGAACCAGGAGACCCAGTACTTC
TRBJ2-7 | - | TRBV2 | - | CASSGNTYEQYF | TGTGCCAGCAGTGGCAACACCTACGAGCAGTACTTC
TRBJ2-1 | TRBD2 | TRBV7-9 | once | CASSYSGSWGNEQFF | TGTGCCAGCAGCTATAGCGGGAGTTGGGGCAATGAGCAGTTCTTC
TRBJ1-6 | - | TRBV10-3 | - | CAIRSQGRRSPLHF | TGTGCCATCAGGTCTCAGGGACGGCGATCACCCCTCCACTTT
TRBJ2-7 | TRBD2 | TRBV11-2 | - | CASSLLLAGEYEQYF | TGTGCCAGCAGCCTACTCCTAGCGGGAGAGTACGAGCAGTACTTC
TRBJ1-5 | - | TRBV27 | - | CASSLWGRQPQHF | TGTGCCAGCAGTTTGTGGGGGCGGCAGCCCCAGCATTTT
TRBJ1-4 | - | TRBV11-3 | - | CASSLVQGAEKLFF | TGTGCCAGCAGCTTAGTACAGGGAGCAGAAAAACTGTTTTTT
TRBJ2-3 | - | TRBV6-5 | - | CASSYSFRDIDTQYF | TGTGCCAGCAGTTACTCGTTCCGGGATATAGATACGCAGTATTTT
TRBJ2-7 | TRBD1 | TRBV27 | - | CASDIHTGEYEQYF | TGTGCCAGCGACATACACACAGGGGAGTACGAGCAGTACTTC
TRBJ2-2 | TRBD2 | TRBV19 | - | CASRHLPGLASNTGELFF | TGTGCCAGTAGACACCTTCCGGGACTAGCGTCGAACACCGGGGAGCTGTTTTTT
TRBJ2-7 | TRBD2 | TRBV7-8 | - | CASSQEREIYEQYF | TGTGCCAGCAGCCAGGAGCGGGAGATTTACGAGCAGTACTTC
TRBJ1-2 | TRBD1 | TRBV12-5 | - | CASGGTGGFGYTF | TGTGCTAGTGGTGGGACAGGGGGTTTTGGCTACACCTTC
TRBJ2-5 | TRBD1 | TRBV2 | - | CASTQTLGDRFLETQYF | TGTGCCAGCACCCAAACCTTGGGGGACAGGTTCTTAGAGACCCAGTACTTC
TRBJ1-2 | - | TRBV18 | - | CASSPQDLHYGYTF | TGTGCCAGCTCACCTCAGGATCTACACTATGGCTACACCTTC
TRBJ2-5 | - | TRBV7-9 | - | CASSLIGGRGYQETQYF | TGTGCCAGCAGCTTGATCGGGGGTAGAGGTTACCAAGAGACCCAGTACTTC
TRBJ2-2 | - | TRBV5-1 | - | CASSLWGELFF | TGCGCCAGCTCCCTGTGGGGGGAGCTGTTTTTT
TRBJ1-4 | - | TRBV28 | - | CASRSNSRVVKLFF | TGTGCCAGCAGGAGCAATTCGAGGGTAGTTAAACTGTTTTTT
TRBJ2-3 | - | TRBV5-6 | once | CASSLFGDTQYF | TGTGCCAGCAGCTTATTCGGAGATACGCAGTATTTT